This TCR beta chain came from a study of blood T cells in healthy people across ages. Across the study: When template switching was applied, about one barcoded beta molecule was captured per two T cells.

PCR was performed a second time for about 7 to 12 cycles using a sample-barcoded 5' primer and a J-beta primer mix. Every individual sample yielded 2.5 million or more paired-end reads (each containing CDR3). TCRdb re-called the 5' RACE reads with MiXCR, one entry per CDR3 protein. The repertoire holds 700,000 to 850,000 distinct CDR3 sequences, with roughly 50% as singletons. V gave up 8 bases and J gave up 7 bases, with 21 bases separating them. Germline CDR1 and CDR2: DFQATT and SNEGSKA (reference sequence). The length of the CDR3 is 13 residues. The sequenced sample was blood. The rearrangement links TRBV20-1 to TRBJ2-7; perhaps TRBD2 as D (5 bases). The source of this sequence is a man at least 80 years old in good health. The CDR3 DNA reads as TGCAGTCCCAAGGGAGATTCAGGCAATGAGCAGTACTTC. It codes for CSPKGDSGNEQYF.